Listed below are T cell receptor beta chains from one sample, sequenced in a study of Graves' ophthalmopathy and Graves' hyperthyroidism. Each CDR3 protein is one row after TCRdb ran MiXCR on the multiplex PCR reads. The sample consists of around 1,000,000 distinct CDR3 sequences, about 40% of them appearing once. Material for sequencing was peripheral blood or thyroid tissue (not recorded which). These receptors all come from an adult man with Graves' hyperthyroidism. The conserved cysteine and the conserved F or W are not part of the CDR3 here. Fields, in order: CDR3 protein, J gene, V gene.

CDR3 protein: ASSPTPGLREAGELF; J gene: TRBJ2-2; V gene: TRBV24-1
CDR3 protein: ASSINPRVSPMNTEAF; J gene: TRBJ1-1; V gene: TRBV7-9
CDR3 protein: SARTELYQPQH; J gene: TRBJ1-5; V gene: TRBV20-1
CDR3 protein: ASSPTGQGANEKLF; J gene: TRBJ1-4; V gene: TRBV7-4
CDR3 protein: ASTNGRLYEQY; J gene: TRBJ2-7; V gene: TRBV28
CDR3 protein: ASSVGWVGGELF; J gene: TRBJ2-2; V gene: TRBV9
CDR3 protein: ASRAAGRNTEAF; J gene: TRBJ1-1; V gene: TRBV7-2
CDR3 protein: ASSARAQILGYT; J gene: TRBJ1-2; V gene: TRBV2
CDR3 protein: ASSLERTRGEKLF; J gene: TRBJ1-4; V gene: TRBV5-1
CDR3 protein: SVGGEGAPETQY; J gene: TRBJ2-5; V gene: TRBV29-1
CDR3 protein: ASSQTGGELF; J gene: TRBJ2-2; V gene: TRBV12-3/TRBV12-4
CDR3 protein: SASTPRGNTEAF; J gene: TRBJ1-1; V gene: TRBV20-1
CDR3 protein: ASSLGLGPGY; J gene: TRBJ2-7; V gene: TRBV12-3/TRBV12-4
CDR3 protein: ASSIDSAVNTEAF; J gene: TRBJ1-1; V gene: TRBV19
CDR3 protein: ASSYAGLVKETQY; J gene: TRBJ2-5; V gene: TRBV6-5
CDR3 protein: SALRGELHSNQPQH; J gene: TRBJ1-5; V gene: TRBV20-1
CDR3 protein: ASSPGIGTELF; J gene: TRBJ2-2; V gene: TRBV7-2
CDR3 protein: ASSPIRRGKY; J gene: TRBJ2-5; V gene: TRBV10-3
CDR3 protein: SVEEGTGGRVGELF; J gene: TRBJ2-2; V gene: TRBV29-1
CDR3 protein: ASSPRNTFSGNTIY; J gene: TRBJ1-3; V gene: TRBV9
CDR3 protein: ASSEITGGYGYT; J gene: TRBJ1-2; V gene: TRBV25-1
CDR3 protein: AIGSTYGHT; J gene: TRBJ1-2; V gene: TRBV10-2
CDR3 protein: AISERGQGYGYT; J gene: TRBJ1-2; V gene: TRBV10-3
CDR3 protein: ASRITGTENNQPQH; J gene: TRBJ1-5; V gene: TRBV2
CDR3 protein: ASRPTGAYEQY; J gene: TRBJ2-7; V gene: TRBV6-6
CDR3 protein: ASSEYSFGAYEQY; J gene: TRBJ2-7; V gene: TRBV10-2
CDR3 protein: SASFRGGTYEQY; J gene: TRBJ2-7; V gene: TRBV20-1
CDR3 protein: ASSQFVPNTEAF; J gene: TRBJ1-1; V gene: TRBV7-9
CDR3 protein: ASSPRGIEAF; J gene: TRBJ1-1; V gene: TRBV11-2
CDR3 protein: ASSAPIGLTGVKETQY; J gene: TRBJ2-5; V gene: TRBV2
CDR3 protein: ASSLSGPRHEQY; J gene: TRBJ2-7; V gene: TRBV7-9
CDR3 protein: ASSLMPGQGSAEAF; J gene: TRBJ1-1; V gene: TRBV12-3/TRBV12-4
CDR3 protein: ASSRGTGTSFTAYEQY; J gene: TRBJ2-7; V gene: TRBV4-1
CDR3 protein: ASSVQGARGTEAF; J gene: TRBJ1-1; V gene: TRBV25-1
CDR3 protein: ASSSSRTALNQPQH; J gene: TRBJ1-5; V gene: TRBV6-5
CDR3 protein: SAGQSETQY; J gene: TRBJ2-5; V gene: TRBV29-1